This T cell receptor beta chain was sequenced in a study of preoperative IRX-2 immunotherapy in early breast cancer. Clones were read by immunoSEQ multiplex PCR, and TCRdb kept only the in-frame ones, dropping some. The repertoire has under 30,000 clones, 85% to 90% of them found once; the top ten carry about 9.4%. In germline, CDR1 is SGHNT, CDR2 YENEEA. The CDR3 totals 14 residues. J lost 4 bases, V lost 5 bases, and 7 bases had no gene match. Treatment here: preoperative locoregional IRX-2 cytokine immunotherapy. Patients received preoperative, locoregional IRX-2 cytokine immunotherapy in a phase Ib study.

The sample consisted of tumor tissue, taken after IRX-2 immunotherapy. The chain uses TRBV11-3 and TRBJ2-7; 8 bases map to TRBD1. This receptor was identified in a human donor with breast cancer. CDR3 region: CASSPVDREYEQYF. CDR3 bases: TGTGCCAGCAGCCCCGTGGACAGGGAATACGAGCAGTACTTC.